This entry describes one T cell receptor beta chain. Antigen specificity is unknown. Looked up from germline, CDR1 is ENHRY and CDR2 is SYGVKD. V was pared by 4 bases and J by 0 bases, with 13 bases between. The CDR3 totals 15 residues. This entry comes from a study of cytomegalovirus exposure and HLA in healthy donors. Study results and limitations: Segments of the TCR beta V type were, in most cases, productive about 90% or about 30% of the time in an earlier analysis. What TCR beta sequences reportedly achieved was accurate prediction of HLA-A and HLA-B alleles in most subjects. High specificity and sensitivity for cytomegalovirus status were reported for the classifier. Most likely, a cluster of highly shared sequence variants arose as a sequencing artifact.

PCR employed 60 Vbeta and 13 Jbeta primers. Profiled with immunoSEQ multiplex PCR; TCRdb holds only in-frame clones, not every one. In the table there are about 120,000 clones, approximately 80% of which are singletons. V usage is TRBV10-3 and J usage is TRBJ2-7, with D possibly being TRBD2 (5 bases). Material: PBMCs. The clonotype was recovered from a man aged 18 to 35 in good health and CMV-seropositive. The chain's CDR3 is CAISVESGVSYEQYF. The CDR3 DNA reads as TGTGCCATCAGTGTGGAGAGCGGTGTCTCCTACGAGCAGTACTTC.